The clone carrying this TCR beta chain was seen repeatedly, ten times or more. This CDR3 is built from 12 residues. The V end lost 8 bases, the J end lost 1 base, and 11 bases lay between the germline ends. Germline CDR1 is DFQATT and CDR2 is SNEGSKA (reference sequence). This sample stems from a study of HIV-infected children after antiretroviral therapy interruption. Study-wide context: Interruption group median age around 9.9 years; continuous group about 8 years.

RNA-based 3' RACE libraries used unique molecular identifiers. TCRdb reprocessed the 3' RACE reads with MiXCR, giving one entry per CDR3 protein. The data show more than 75,000 distinct CDR3 sequences, 6% to 8.5% seen once. Documented treatment: PENTA 11 planned treatment interruption arm or continuous ART arm. Participants had taken at least three-drug ART for at least 24 weeks. This TCR was recovered from a pool of human donors with HIV. The starting material was CD45RA+ CD4+ T cells from PBMCs, pooled from several time points, obtained from a donor given antiretroviral therapy, either interrupted or continuous. Specified subset: naive CD4+ CD45RA+ CD45RO- T cells. This chain links TRBV20-1 with TRBJ2-5, with D possibly TRBD1 on 5 matching bases. CDR3 in DNA: TGCAGTCCCCGACAGTTCCAAGAGACCCAGTACTTC. This codes for CSPRQFQETQYF.